These 25 T cell receptor beta chains were sequenced from one sample in a study of shared clonotypes between healthy human individuals (dated by TCRdb to the early 2020s). The method behind the library was the immunoSEQ multiplex PCR assay. TCRdb retrieved this table from immuneACCESS and kept in-frame rearrangements only. Not all clones are present; in checked studies, unresolved V genes account for under half, and no reason is known for the remainder. For this sample there are 2 million to 3 million clones; more than 85% appear just once. The leading ten clones occupy more than 0.35% of the sample. Sequencing was performed on naive CD4+ T cells from PBMCs. In light of the paper, this sample's cell subset or site label describes: CD45RA+ positively selected. These TCRs come from a man between 18 and 35 years old in good health. Some clones in this sample may be carry-over from other donors' samples.

On this clone itself: The sample holds other DNA sequences that translate to the same CDR3. This chain uses TRBV7-2 with TRBJ2-7; no definite D call. Germline V gene data show CDR1 as SGHTA and CDR2 as FQGNSA. This CDR3 contains 12 residues. The ends were cut back, 2 bases at V and 1 base at J, with 3 bases in the middle. The DNA for the CDR3 is TGTGCCAGCAGCTTAAATTCCTACGAGCAGTACTTC. This translates into CASSLNSYEQYF.

V and J are TRBV7-2 and TRBJ2-7; 7 bases agree with TRBD1. The CDR3 covers 15 residues. V shed 6 bases and J 2 bases; nucleotides not matched to a gene: 10. From germline, CDR1 is SGHTA and CDR2 FQGNSA. In DNA form, the CDR3 reads TGTGCCAGCAGTCGTACCCGGGACAGAGCCTACGAGCAGTACTTC. Protein sequence: CASSRTRDRAYEQYF.

The chain employs TRBV2 and TRBJ2-1, with TRBD1 matching over 10 bases. The CDR3 covers 19 residues. V shed 7 bases, J shed 0 bases, and the junction held 15 bases outside the gene matches. Germline V gene lookup returns CDR1 SNHLY and CDR2 FYNNEI. The CDR3: CASNTGQGNNGGSYNEQFF. The CDR3 bases are TGTGCCAGCAATACGGGACAGGGGAACAATGGGGGCTCCTACAATGAGCAGTTCTTC.

The rearrangement joins TRBV27 to TRBJ1-1; D is undetermined. The CDR3 spans 17 residues. The germline gives CDR1 MNHEY, CDR2 SMNVEV (reference sequence). The V and J ends lost 1 base and 4 bases respectively, with 19 bases between them. CDR3 DNA: TGTGCCAGCAGTTTATTGCGGCGCGGCGCTCTGGGCACTGAAGCTTTCTTT. Residues: CASSLLRRGALGTEAFF.

V and J are TRBV19 and TRBJ2-7; 11 nucleotides agree with TRBD2. Unmatched junction bases numbered 4, after V lost 6 bases and J lost 0 bases. Germline CDR1 is LNHDA and CDR2 is SQIVND (reference sequence). CDR3 size: 15 residues. Here the CDR3 DNA reads TGTGCCAGTAGGCCTAGCGGGAGGAGCTCCTACGAGCAGTACTTC. Translating gives CASRPSGRSSYEQYF.

CDR3 sequence reads: CASSPKTNYGYTF. The CDR3 DNA is TGCGCCAGCAGCCCCAAGACTAACTATGGCTACACCTTC. This chain joins TRBV4-3 and TRBJ1-2; D unresolved. Germline CDR1 is LGHNA and CDR2 is YSLEER. The CDR3 length is 13 residues. Trimming pared 4 bases from V and 0 bases from J, leaving 6 bases between.

V usage is TRBV27 and J usage is TRBJ2-1; D is unclear. The CDR3 runs to 13 residues. Trimming took off 7 bases at V and 6 bases at J, with 13 bases between the two ends. CDR1 MNHEY and CDR2 SMNVEV come from the germline V gene (reference sequence). The CDR3 reads CASTPGKPNEQFF. CDR3 in DNA: TGTGCCAGCACCCCCGGAAAGCCCAATGAGCAGTTCTTC.

The CDR3 is CASTLRAGQREQYF. The CDR3 DNA reads TGTGCCAGCACCCTGCGGGCGGGGCAGCGCGAGCAGTACTTC. The rearrangement joins TRBV7-2 to TRBJ2-7, with D possibly TRBD2 on 6 matching bases. V was shortened by 7 bases and J by 6 bases, with 19 bases between the two germline ends. In germline, CDR1 is SGHTA, CDR2 FQGNSA. The CDR3 is made up of 14 amino acids.

This clone came up once. The V call is TRBV2, the J call TRBJ1-3; 8 bases match TRBD1. CDR1 and CDR2 from the germline V gene are SNHLY and FYNNEI. The V gene end was trimmed by 6 bases and the J gene end by 0 bases; junction bases not matched to a gene: 1. The CDR3 spans 14 residues. The CDR3 region is CASSGTGSGNTIYF. Here the CDR3 DNA reads TGTGCCAGCAGCGGGACAGGCTCTGGAAACACCATATATTTT.

Concerning this clone itself: Other nucleotide sequences in the sample specify the same CDR3. V and J are TRBV7-3 and TRBJ2-3; D is unclear. CDR1 is SGHTA, CDR2 FQGTGA, per germline. This CDR3 has 14 amino acids. The V gene lost 1 base and the J gene lost 3 bases, with 8 bases spanning the gap. The DNA of the CDR3 is TGTGCCAGCAGCTTAAGAGTTGGGACAGATACGCAGTATTTT. Residues: CASSLRVGTDTQYF.

This chain links TRBV10-3 with TRBJ2-1; perhaps TRBD2 as D (6 bases). V lost 6 bases and J 5 bases, leaving 8 bases between the germline ends. In germline, CDR1 is ENHRY, CDR2 SYGVKD. The CDR3 is made up of 12 amino acids. The CDR3 DNA follows: TGTGCCATCAGCCGGGAGCACAATGAGCAGTTCTTC. Translating gives CAISREHNEQFF.

This chain joins TRBV28 and TRBJ2-6; D is unclear. V lost 4 bases to trimming and J lost 0 bases, with 7 bases between them. Germline V lookup: CDR1 MDHEN, CDR2 SYDVKM. The CDR3 runs to 15 residues. The CDR3 DNA reads TGTGCCAGCAGTTCTACAATCTCTGGGGCCAACGTCCTGACTTTC. It yields the protein CASSSTISGANVLTF.

This chain joins TRBV10-3 and TRBJ2-7, with D perhaps assigned TRBD1 or TRBD2 (6 bases each). The CDR3 contains 13 residues. V was trimmed by 6 bases and J by 2 bases, leaving 11 bases between them. In germline, CDR1 is ENHRY, CDR2 SYGVKD. This CDR3 is CAIRGGQTYEQYF. The DNA of the CDR3 is TGTGCCATCAGGGGGGGACAAACCTACGAGCAGTACTTC.

This rearrangement joins TRBV19 to TRBJ2-7; D is perhaps TRBD1 (5 bases). The CDR3 runs to 14 residues. The ends were cut back, 3 bases at V and 2 bases at J, with 11 bases in the middle. The germline gives CDR1 LNHDA, CDR2 SQIVND (reference sequence). The DNA of the CDR3 is TGTGCCAGTAGTATGGGTCAAGGGGCCTACGAGCAGTACTTC. It encodes CASSMGQGAYEQYF.

In its sample, this clone was seen a few times. This chain uses TRBV2 with TRBJ1-1; D is uncertain. There are 13 residues in the CDR3. The germline V gene has CDR1 SNHLY and CDR2 FYNNEI. V was cut by 8 bases and J by 1 base, with 11 bases left in between. The CDR3 is CASQGLGNTEAFF. The CDR3 nucleotides are TGTGCCAGCCAAGGGCTTGGGAACACTGAAGCTTTCTTT.

This rearrangement joins TRBV28 to TRBJ1-2; D unresolved. The germline V gene has CDR1 MDHEN and CDR2 SYDVKM. The CDR3 has 14 amino acids. V lost 7 bases and J lost 5, with 17 bases in between. The CDR3 nucleotides are TGTGCCAGCACCTTCTCCCCGCTGAGATATGGCTACACCTTC. This translates into CASTFSPLRYGYTF.

The V gene is TRBV30, the J gene TRBJ1-2; a weak D match, TRBD1 (5 bases). Germline V gives CDR1 GTSNPN, CDR2 SVGIG (reference sequence). The CDR3 is made up of 14 amino acids. Trimming took off 2 bases at V and 4 bases at J, with 14 bases between the two ends. Here the CDR3 reads CAWSISGTVYGYTF. CDR3 nucleotide sequence: TGTGCCTGGAGTATTTCCGGGACGGTCTATGGCTACACCTTC.

This chain connects TRBV29-1 to TRBJ2-5; 12 positions agree with TRBD1. J lost 7 bases, V lost 1 base, and 7 bases had no gene match. The germline CDR1 and CDR2 sequences are SQVTM and ANQGSEA. The CDR3 loop spans 15 amino acids. For the CDR3, the DNA is TGCAGCGTTGAAGGCCGGGACAGGGGGCTCGGGACCCAGTACTTC. It codes for CSVEGRDRGLGTQYF.

This clone was seen once. The rearrangement uses TRBV5-1 and TRBJ2-3; 8 positions match TRBD1. The germline gives CDR1 SGHRS, CDR2 YFSETQ. The CDR3 loop spans 15 amino acids. With V trimmed by 2 bases and J by 2 bases, 4 bases remained unmatched. CDR3 in amino acids: CASSFSGQDTDTQYF. The DNA of the CDR3 is TGCGCCAGCAGCTTCTCGGGACAGGACACAGATACGCAGTATTTT.

V is TRBV6-1 and J is TRBJ2-1; D is uncertain. V dropped 7 bases and J dropped 6 bases, with 13 bases sitting between them. The CDR3 totals 13 residues. Germline loops: CDR1 MNHNS, CDR2 SASEGT. The CDR3, as DNA: TGTGCCAGCACCCCCCTTGGACGCAATGAGCAGTTCTTC. This encodes CASTPLGRNEQFF.

The chain joins TRBV6-6 to TRBJ2-5, with D possibly TRBD2 on 6 matching bases. This CDR3 spans 15 amino acids. Germline assignment: CDR1 MNHNY and CDR2 SVGAGI (reference sequence). V lost 2 bases and J lost 0, with 10 bases in between. The CDR3 DNA follows: TGTGCCAGCAGTTACCGCGGGACGGACCAAGAGACCCAGTACTTC. Its translation is CASSYRGTDQETQYF.

The chain uses TRBV2 and TRBJ2-2; 10 nucleotides line up with TRBD2. The V segment lost 4 bases and the J segment 6 bases; nucleotides outside the gene matches: 5. CDR3 length equals 15 residues. Germline values: CDR1 SNHLY, CDR2 FYNNEI. The CDR3 region has the DNA TGTGCCAGCAGTGGATCTAGCGGGAGCTCCGGGGAGCTGTTTTTT. Translated: CASSGSSGSSGELFF.

The genes are TRBV28 and TRBJ2-7, with a weak D call TRBD1 (5 bases). Trimming pared 6 bases from V and 2 bases from J, leaving 11 bases between. This CDR3 comprises 13 residues. The germline gives CDR1 MDHEN, CDR2 SYDVKM. This chain's CDR3 is CASRPLRAYEQYF. DNA for the CDR3: TGTGCCAGCAGACCGCTCAGGGCCTACGAGCAGTACTTC. Supplemented by reference TRBV28 and TRBJ2-7, the full variable domain reads DVKVTQSSRYLVKRTGEKVFLECVQDMDHENMFWYRQDPGLGLRLIYFSYDVKMKEKGDIPEGYSVSREKKERFSLILESASTNQTSMYLCASRPLRAYEQYFGPGTRLTVT.

This clone was recorded once. This chain connects TRBV6-5 to TRBJ2-1, with D possibly being TRBD2 (6 bases). Germline lookup yields CDR1 MNHEY and CDR2 SVGAGI. This CDR3 is 15 amino acids long. V shed 3 bases and J shed 5 bases, with 14 bases lying between them. The CDR3 DNA reads as TGTGCCAGCAGTTATGGGCTAGCGAAAAACAATGAGCAGTTCTTC. Translating gives CASSYGLAKNNEQFF.

V gene TRBV9 combines with J gene TRBJ2-7, with 9 bases identical to TRBD1. With 4 bases clipped from V and 1 base from J, the junction kept 3 bases outside the gene matches. Germline CDR1 is SGDLS and CDR2 is YYNGEE. This CDR3 spans 14 amino acids. CDR3 protein: CASSNGQGSYEQYF. The CDR3 DNA reads TGTGCCAGCAGCAACGGACAGGGGTCCTACGAGCAGTACTTC.